This record covers a single T cell receptor beta chain. What it recognizes is unknown. Only in-frame clones appear in the TCRdb table, and some are missing; sequencing was by immunoSEQ multiplex PCR. The sample has tens of thousands of clones, 85% to 90% seen once; the top ten hold approximately 0.35%. After removal of 6 bases from V and 7 bases from J, the junction contained 9 bases not matched to a gene. The CDR3 covers 14 residues. Germline V gives CDR1 MDHEN, CDR2 SYDVKM. The data stem from a study of graft-versus-host responses after intestinal transplantation. Study-level background: Every one of the recipients received anti-thymocyte globulin induction and afterwards took tacrolimus and steroids for about 3 years. Findings of the study overall: GvH clones surfaced in recipient marrow, some emerging earlier in ileum or blood.

The chain combines TRBV28 with TRBJ2-7; 10 bases are a match to TRBD1. The receptor comes from a human donor who received an intestinal transplant. This specimen consisted of unstimulated CD4+ T cells sorted from spleen or lymph node cells, obtained before intestinal transplant. DNA for the CDR3: TGTGCCAGCAGACCCCACGGGACAGGGGAAGAGCAGTACTTC. Protein product: CASRPHGTGEEQYF.